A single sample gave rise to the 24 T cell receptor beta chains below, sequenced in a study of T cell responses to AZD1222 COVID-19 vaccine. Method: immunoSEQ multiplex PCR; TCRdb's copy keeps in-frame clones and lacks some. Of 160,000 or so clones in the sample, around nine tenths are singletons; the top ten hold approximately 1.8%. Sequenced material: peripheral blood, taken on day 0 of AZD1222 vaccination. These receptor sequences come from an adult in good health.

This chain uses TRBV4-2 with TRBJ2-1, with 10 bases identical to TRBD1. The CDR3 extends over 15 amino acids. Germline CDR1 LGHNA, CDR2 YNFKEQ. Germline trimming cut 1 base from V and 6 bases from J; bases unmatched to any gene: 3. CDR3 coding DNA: TGTGCCAGCAGCCAAGGGACAGGGGGGATCAATGAGCAGTTCTTC. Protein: CASSQGTGGINEQFF.

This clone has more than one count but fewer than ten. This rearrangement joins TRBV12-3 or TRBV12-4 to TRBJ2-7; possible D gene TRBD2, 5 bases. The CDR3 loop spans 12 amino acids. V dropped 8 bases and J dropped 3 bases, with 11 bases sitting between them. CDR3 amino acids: CASSRAHYEQYF. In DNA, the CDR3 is TGTGCCAGCTCGAGGGCCCACTACGAGCAGTACTTC.

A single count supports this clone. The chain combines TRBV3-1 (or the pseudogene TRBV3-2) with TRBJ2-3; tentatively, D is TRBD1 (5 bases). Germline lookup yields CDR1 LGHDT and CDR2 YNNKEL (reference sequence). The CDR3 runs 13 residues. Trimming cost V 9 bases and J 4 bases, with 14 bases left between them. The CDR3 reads CARRQKQSDTQYF. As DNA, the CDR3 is TGTGCCAGACGACAGAAGCAATCAGATACGCAGTATTTT.

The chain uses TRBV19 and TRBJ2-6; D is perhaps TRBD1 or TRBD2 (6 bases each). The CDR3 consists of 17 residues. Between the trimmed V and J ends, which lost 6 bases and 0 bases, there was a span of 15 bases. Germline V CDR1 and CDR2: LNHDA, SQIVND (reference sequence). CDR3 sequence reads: CASSRGAGASGANVLTF. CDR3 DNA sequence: TGTGCCAGTAGCCGCGGGGCAGGGGCCTCTGGGGCCAACGTCCTGACTTTC.

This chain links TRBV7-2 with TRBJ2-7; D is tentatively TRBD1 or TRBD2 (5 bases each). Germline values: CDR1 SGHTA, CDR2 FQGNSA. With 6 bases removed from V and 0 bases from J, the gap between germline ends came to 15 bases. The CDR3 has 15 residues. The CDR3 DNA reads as TGTGCCAGCAGACAACCGGGACCCTACTCCTACGAGCAGTACTTC. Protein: CASRQPGPYSYEQYF.

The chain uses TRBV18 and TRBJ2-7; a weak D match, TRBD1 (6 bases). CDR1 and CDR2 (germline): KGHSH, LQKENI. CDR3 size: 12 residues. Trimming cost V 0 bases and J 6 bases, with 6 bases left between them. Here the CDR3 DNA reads TGTGCCAGCTCACCACCGGGGGCCGAGCAGTACTTC. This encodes CASSPPGAEQYF.

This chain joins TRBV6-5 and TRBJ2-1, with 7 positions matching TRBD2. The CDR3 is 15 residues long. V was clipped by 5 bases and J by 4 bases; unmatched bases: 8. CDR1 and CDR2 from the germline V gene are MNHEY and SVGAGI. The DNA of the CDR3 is TGTGCCAGCAGTCTTAGCGGGCCCATATACAATGAGCAGTTCTTC. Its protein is CASSLSGPIYNEQFF.

The CDR3 coding sequence is TGTGCCAGCAGCGGACGGACTAGCGGGTTTGTTGTAGAGCAGTTCTTC. As protein: CASSGRTSGFVVEQFF. The V gene is TRBV7-6, the J gene TRBJ2-1, with 11 bases aligning to TRBD2. J gave up 10 bases and V 5 bases, and 13 bases lay outside the gene matches. CDR3 length equals 16 residues. Germline V gene sequence: CDR1 SGHVS, CDR2 FNYEAQ.

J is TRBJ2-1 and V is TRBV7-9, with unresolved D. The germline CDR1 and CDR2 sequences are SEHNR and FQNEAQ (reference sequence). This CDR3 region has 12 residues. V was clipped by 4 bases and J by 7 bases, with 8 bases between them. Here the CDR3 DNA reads TGTGCCAGCAGCTCCTCTCGTAATGAGCAGTTCTTC. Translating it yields CASSSSRNEQFF.

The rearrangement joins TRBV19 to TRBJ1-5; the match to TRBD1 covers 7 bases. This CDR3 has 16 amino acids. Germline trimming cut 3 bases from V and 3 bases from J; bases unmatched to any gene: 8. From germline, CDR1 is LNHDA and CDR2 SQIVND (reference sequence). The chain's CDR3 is CASSIVWTGNNQPQHF. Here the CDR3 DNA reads TGTGCCAGTAGTATCGTTTGGACAGGAAACAATCAGCCCCAGCATTTT.

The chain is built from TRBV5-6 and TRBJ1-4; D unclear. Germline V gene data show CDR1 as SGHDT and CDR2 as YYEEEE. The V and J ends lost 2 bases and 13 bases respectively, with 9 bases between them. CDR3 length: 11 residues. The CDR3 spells CASSFRGGLFF. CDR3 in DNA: TGTGCCAGCAGCTTTCGGGGAGGACTGTTTTTT.

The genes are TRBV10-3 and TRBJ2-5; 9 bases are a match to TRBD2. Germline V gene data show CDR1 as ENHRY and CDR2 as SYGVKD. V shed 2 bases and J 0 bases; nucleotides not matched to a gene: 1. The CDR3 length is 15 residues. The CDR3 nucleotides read TGTGCCATCAGTGAGCGCGGGAGGGACCAAGAGACCCAGTACTTC. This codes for CAISERGRDQETQYF.

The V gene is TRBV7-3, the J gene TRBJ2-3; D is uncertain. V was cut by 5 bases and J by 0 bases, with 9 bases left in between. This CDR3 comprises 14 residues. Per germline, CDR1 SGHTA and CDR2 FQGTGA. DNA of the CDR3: TGTGCCAGCAGCCCCGGAATTAGCACAGATACGCAGTATTTT. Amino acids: CASSPGISTDTQYF. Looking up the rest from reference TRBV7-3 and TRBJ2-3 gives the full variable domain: GAGVSQTPSNKVTEKGKYVELRCDPISGHTALYWYRQSLGQGPEFLIYFQGTGAADDSGLPNDRFFAVRPEGSVSTLKIQRTERGDSAVYLCASSPGISTDTQYFGPGTRLTVL.

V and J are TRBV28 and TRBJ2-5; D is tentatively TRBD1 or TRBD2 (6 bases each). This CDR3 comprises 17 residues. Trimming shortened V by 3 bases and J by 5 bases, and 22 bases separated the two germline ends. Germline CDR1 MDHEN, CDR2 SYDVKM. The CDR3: CASSLARESGALETQYF. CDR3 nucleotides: TGTGCCAGCAGTTTGGCCCGGGAATCGGGGGCGTTGGAGACCCAGTACTTC.

This CDR3 is CASSFQRVSGGLTDTQYF. As DNA, the CDR3 is TGTGCCAGCAGTTTCCAGCGGGTTAGCGGGGGACTCACAGATACGCAGTATTTT. V gene TRBV28 combines with J gene TRBJ2-3, with 9 bases matching TRBD2. Trimming at V came to 3 bases and at J to 2 bases, leaving 12 bases not matched to a gene. This CDR3 is built from 18 residues. Germline loops: CDR1 MDHEN, CDR2 SYDVKM. Full variable domain (remainder filled in from reference TRBV28 and TRBJ2-3): DVKVTQSSRYLVKRTGEKVFLECVQDMDHENMFWYRQDPGLGLRLIYFSYDVKMKEKGDIPEGYSVSREKKERFSLILESASTNQTSMYLCASSFQRVSGGLTDTQYFGPGTRLTVL.

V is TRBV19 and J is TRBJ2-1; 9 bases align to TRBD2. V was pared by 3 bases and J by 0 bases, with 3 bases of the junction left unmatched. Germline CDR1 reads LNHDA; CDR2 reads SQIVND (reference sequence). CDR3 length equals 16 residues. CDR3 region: CASSILAGSSYNEQFF. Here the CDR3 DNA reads TGTGCCAGTAGTATTCTAGCGGGAAGCTCCTACAATGAGCAGTTCTTC.

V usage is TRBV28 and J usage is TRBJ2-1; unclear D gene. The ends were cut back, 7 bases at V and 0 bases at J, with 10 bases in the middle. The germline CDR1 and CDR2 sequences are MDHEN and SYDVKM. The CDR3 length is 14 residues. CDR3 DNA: TGTGCCAGCATGTTCGCGAACTCCTACAATGAGCAGTTCTTC. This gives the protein CASMFANSYNEQFF. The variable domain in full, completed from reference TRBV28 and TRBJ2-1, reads DVKVTQSSRYLVKRTGEKVFLECVQDMDHENMFWYRQDPGLGLRLIYFSYDVKMKEKGDIPEGYSVSREKKERFSLILESASTNQTSMYLCASMFANSYNEQFFGPGTRLTVL.

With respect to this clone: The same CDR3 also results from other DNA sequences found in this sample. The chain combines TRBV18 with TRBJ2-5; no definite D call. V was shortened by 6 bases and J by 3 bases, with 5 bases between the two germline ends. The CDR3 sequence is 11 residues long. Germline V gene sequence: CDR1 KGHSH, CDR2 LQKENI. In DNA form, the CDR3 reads TGTGCCAGCTCGCCGGAAGAGACCCAGTACTTC. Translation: CASSPEETQYF.

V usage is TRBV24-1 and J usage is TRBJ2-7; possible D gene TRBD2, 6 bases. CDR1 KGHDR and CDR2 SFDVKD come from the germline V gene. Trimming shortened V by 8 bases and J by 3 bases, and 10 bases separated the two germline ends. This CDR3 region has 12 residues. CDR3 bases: TGTGCCACCATTGTGGGAGGCTACGAGCAGTACTTC. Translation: CATIVGGYEQYF.

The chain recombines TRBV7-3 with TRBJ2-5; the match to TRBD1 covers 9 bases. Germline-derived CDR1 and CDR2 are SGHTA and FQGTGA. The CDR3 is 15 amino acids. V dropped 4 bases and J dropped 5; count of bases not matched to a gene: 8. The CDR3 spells CASSSTGGAFETQYF. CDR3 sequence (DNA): TGTGCCAGCAGCTCGACAGGGGGGGCCTTCGAGACCCAGTACTTC.

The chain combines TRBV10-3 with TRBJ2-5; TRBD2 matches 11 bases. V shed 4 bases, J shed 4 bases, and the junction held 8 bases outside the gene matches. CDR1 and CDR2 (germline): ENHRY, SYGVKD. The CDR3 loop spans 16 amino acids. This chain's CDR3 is CAISGGTSGSTETQYF. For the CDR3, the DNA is TGTGCCATCAGTGGTGGAACTAGCGGGAGTACAGAGACCCAGTACTTC.

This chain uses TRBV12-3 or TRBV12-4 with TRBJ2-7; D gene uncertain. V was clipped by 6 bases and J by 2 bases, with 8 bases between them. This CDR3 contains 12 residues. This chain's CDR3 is CASRKTAYEQYF. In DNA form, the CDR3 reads TGTGCCAGCAGGAAAACTGCCTACGAGCAGTACTTC.

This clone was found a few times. The chain's CDR3 is CASSDLQGAARGNTIYF. The DNA of the CDR3 is TGTGCCAGCAGTGATCTACAGGGGGCCGCGAGGGGAAACACCATATATTTT. V and J are TRBV25-1 and TRBJ1-3, with 9 bases identical to TRBD1. Trimming took 3 bases from V and 4 from J; bases not matched to a gene: 10. The germline V gene encodes CDR1 MGHDK and CDR2 SYGVNS. The CDR3 is made up of 17 amino acids.

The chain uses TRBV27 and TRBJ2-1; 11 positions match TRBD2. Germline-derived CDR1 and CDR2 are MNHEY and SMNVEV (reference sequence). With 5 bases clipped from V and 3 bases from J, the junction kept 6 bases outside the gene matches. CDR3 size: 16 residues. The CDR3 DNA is TGTGCCAGCAGTCTCTCCCTAGCGGGGGGCTACAATGAGCAGTTCTTC. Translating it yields CASSLSLAGGYNEQFF.